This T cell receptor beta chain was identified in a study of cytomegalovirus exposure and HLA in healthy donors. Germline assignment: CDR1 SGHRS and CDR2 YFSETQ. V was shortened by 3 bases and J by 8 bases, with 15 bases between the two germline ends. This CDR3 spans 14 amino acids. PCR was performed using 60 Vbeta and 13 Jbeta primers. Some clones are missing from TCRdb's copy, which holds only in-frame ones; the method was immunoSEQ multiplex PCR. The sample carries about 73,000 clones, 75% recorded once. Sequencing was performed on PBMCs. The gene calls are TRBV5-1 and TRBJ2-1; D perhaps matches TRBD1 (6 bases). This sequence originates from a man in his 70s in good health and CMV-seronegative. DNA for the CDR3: TGCGCCAGCAGCTCCAGGGGAGAGGTGGATGAGCAGTTCTTC. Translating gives CASSSRGEVDEQFF.